The 18 T cell receptor beta chains reported below all come from one sample, sequenced in a study of blood T cell repertoires in COVID-19. Produced via immunoSEQ multiplex PCR; TCRdb's table is partial and in-frame only. The repertoire holds 25,000 to 35,000 clones, with 75% to 85% as singletons. Material: peripheral blood. These receptors originate from a human donor in a cohort sampled during active COVID-19.

J is TRBJ2-5 and V is TRBV18; 7 bases are shared with TRBD2. The CDR3 length is 17 residues. V gave up 0 bases and J gave up 0 bases; unmatched junction bases: 7. Per the germline V gene, CDR1 is KGHSH and CDR2 is LQKENI. The CDR3 here is CASSPPRGIGHQETQYF. In DNA, the CDR3 is TGTGCCAGCTCACCACCGCGGGGGATAGGGCACCAAGAGACCCAGTACTTC.

V usage is TRBV6-5 and J usage is TRBJ1-1; 8 bases align to TRBD1. Germline CDR1 and CDR2: MNHEY and SVGAGI. The junction had 7 bases not matched to a gene; V was cut back by 6 bases and J by 4 bases. The CDR3 contains 14 residues. The CDR3 DNA sequence: TGTGCCAGCAGCTCCGGACAGGGTAGCACTGAAGCTTTCTTT. Translating it yields CASSSGQGSTEAFF.

This chain links TRBV5-1 with TRBJ1-1; 9 bases are a match to TRBD1. With V trimmed by 4 bases and J by 4 bases, 5 bases remained unmatched. The CDR3 is made up of 14 amino acids. In germline, CDR1 is SGHRS, CDR2 YFSETQ. CDR3 protein: CASSQGTGSTEAFF. The CDR3 coding sequence is TGCGCCAGCAGCCAAGGGACAGGGAGCACTGAAGCTTTCTTT.

The chain is built from TRBV4-3 and TRBJ2-7; 12 positions agree with TRBD1. The germline V gene encodes CDR1 LGHNA and CDR2 YSLEER. This CDR3 has 15 residues. J gave up 4 bases and V 2 bases, and 3 bases lay outside the gene matches. CDR3 residues: CASSQLGQGAYEQYF. The CDR3 nucleotides read TGCGCCAGCAGCCAACTGGGACAGGGGGCATACGAGCAGTACTTC.

In its sample, this clone was seen a few times. The V call is TRBV7-8, the J call TRBJ1-2; 8 nucleotides agree with TRBD1. Germline V gene sequence: CDR1 SGHVS, CDR2 FQNEAQ. This CDR3 region has 16 residues. V lost 1 base, J lost 6 bases, and 10 bases stayed unmatched. This CDR3 reads CASSLDRAGGRNGYTF. In nucleotides, the CDR3 is TGTGCCAGCAGCTTAGATAGAGCAGGGGGCCGAAATGGCTACACCTTC.

The V and J genes are TRBV14 and TRBJ2-1; D not certain. The CDR3 sequence is 18 residues long. V was cut by 1 base and J by 0 bases, with 16 bases left in between. Germline CDR1 is SGHDN and CDR2 is FVKESK. The DNA of the CDR3 is TGTGCCAGCAGCCAAGCTCCCCCCCGCCTAAGCTCCTACAATGAGCAGTTCTTC. Its translation is CASSQAPPRLSSYNEQFF.

This clone was seen only once. This sequence joins TRBV12-3 or TRBV12-4 and TRBJ2-2, with D perhaps TRBD2 (6 bases). There are 13 residues in the CDR3. Trimming shortened V by 3 bases and J by 7 bases, and 9 bases separated the two germline ends. The CDR3 reads CASSLGGYGELFF. Here the CDR3 DNA reads TGTGCCAGCAGTTTGGGAGGTTACGGGGAGCTGTTTTTT.

The CDR3 here is CASSLGGAGLEQYF. For the CDR3, the DNA is TGTGCCAGCAGCTTGGGTGGGGCAGGGCTCGAGCAGTACTTC. The V gene is TRBV5-4, the J gene TRBJ2-7; TRBD1 is a possible D gene (5 bases). V gave up 0 bases and J gave up 6 bases, with 13 bases separating them. This CDR3 spans 14 amino acids. From germline, CDR1 is SGHNT and CDR2 YYREEE (reference sequence). The whole variable domain, remainder taken from reference TRBV5-4 and TRBJ2-7, is ETGVTQSPTHLIKTRGQQVTLRCSSQSGHNTVSWYQQALGQGPQFIFQYYREEENGRGNFPPRFSGLQFPNYSSELNVNALELDDSALYLCASSLGGAGLEQYFGPGTRLTVT.

V usage is TRBV18 and J usage is TRBJ2-7; D not certain. The V end was cut by 3 bases, the J end by 3 bases, with 9 bases between. The V gene's germline CDR1 is KGHSH and CDR2 LQKENI. This CDR3 spans 13 amino acids. CDR3 protein: CASSPRENYEQYF. The CDR3 nucleotides are TGTGCCAGCTCACCGAGAGAGAACTACGAGCAGTACTTC.

This chain joins TRBV6-6 and TRBJ2-3; 9 nucleotides match TRBD1. The CDR3 runs 16 residues. Germline assignment: CDR1 MNHNY and CDR2 SVGAGI (reference sequence). J gave up 3 bases and V 2 bases, and 6 bases lay outside the gene matches. DNA of the CDR3: TGTGCCAGCAGTTACGCCTCGGGACAGGGTACAGATACGCAGTATTTT. This sequence encodes CASSYASGQGTDTQYF.

This rearrangement joins TRBV6-5 to TRBJ2-7, with D possibly being TRBD1 (5 bases). V was pared by 6 bases and J by 2 bases, with 17 bases between. CDR3 size: 15 residues. The germline V gene has CDR1 MNHEY and CDR2 SVGAGI. CDR3 nucleotide sequence: TGTGCCAGCAGCCCCGACCCCAGCAGGGCCTACGAGCAGTACTTC. This sequence encodes CASSPDPSRAYEQYF.

The V call is TRBV6-5, the J call TRBJ2-5; 8 bases map to TRBD1. This CDR3 has 14 residues. CDR1 is MNHEY and CDR2 is SVGAGI in the germline V gene. V shed 5 bases, J shed 2 bases, and the junction held 4 bases outside the gene matches. CDR3 sequence: CASSRNRGQETQYF. The CDR3 DNA reads as TGTGCCAGCAGTCGAAACAGGGGGCAAGAGACCCAGTACTTC.

The chain uses TRBV5-8 and TRBJ1-4, with D possibly TRBD1 on 6 matching bases. V was clipped by 2 bases and J by 3 bases, with 14 bases between them. Looked up from germline, CDR1 is SGHTS and CDR2 is YDEGEE. The CDR3 runs 16 residues. DNA for the CDR3: TGTGCCAGCAGCTTCGGCAGGGGCTGGTCTAATGAAAAACTGTTTTTT. Encoded protein: CASSFGRGWSNEKLFF.

This chain connects TRBV12-3 or TRBV12-4 to TRBJ2-5, with a possible D match to TRBD2 (6 bases). V lost 3 bases, J lost 6 bases, and 11 bases lay in between. The CDR3 contains 13 residues. The CDR3 loop reads CASSFFGGQTQYF. For the CDR3, the DNA is TGTGCCAGCAGTTTTTTCGGGGGACAGACCCAGTACTTC.

The CDR3 DNA reads as TGTGCCAGCACGACCGCGGGCGGGGGGGGAATCTATGGCTACACCTTC. It specifies CASTTAGGGGIYGYTF. V is TRBV5-4 and J is TRBJ1-2; possible D gene TRBD1, 5 bases. Looked up from germline, CDR1 is SGHNT and CDR2 is YYREEE (reference sequence). The CDR3 runs to 16 residues. Trimming removed 6 bases from V and 4 bases from J, with 22 bases in between.

The chain is built from TRBV11-2 and TRBJ2-2; 9 bases are a match to TRBD1. Germline V gene sequence: CDR1 SGHAT, CDR2 FQNNGV. V was pared by 6 bases and J by 7 bases, with 9 bases of the junction left unmatched. This CDR3 is 15 amino acids long. CDR3 residues: CASSSNRGLDGELFF. Written as DNA, the CDR3 is TGTGCCAGCAGTTCCAACAGGGGGCTGGACGGGGAGCTGTTTTTT.

The V gene is TRBV7-2, the J gene TRBJ1-4; D call uncertain. Between the trimmed V and J ends, which lost 5 bases and 5 bases, there was a span of 18 bases. Germline CDR1 is SGHTA and CDR2 is FQGNSA. CDR3 length: 16 residues. For the CDR3, the DNA is TGTGCCAGCAGCGGAGCAGTGACGGGAGGAAATGAAAAACTGTTTTTT. This translates into CASSGAVTGGNEKLFF.

The chain links TRBV6-5 to TRBJ2-7, with 9 nucleotides matching TRBD1. This CDR3 has 14 amino acids. The J segment lost 3 bases and the V segment lost 6 bases, leaving 6 bases of the junction unmatched. The germline V gene has CDR1 MNHEY and CDR2 SVGAGI. Written as DNA, the CDR3 is TGTGCCAGCAGCAGAGGGACAGGGATCTACGAGCAGTACTTC. Translation: CASSRGTGIYEQYF.